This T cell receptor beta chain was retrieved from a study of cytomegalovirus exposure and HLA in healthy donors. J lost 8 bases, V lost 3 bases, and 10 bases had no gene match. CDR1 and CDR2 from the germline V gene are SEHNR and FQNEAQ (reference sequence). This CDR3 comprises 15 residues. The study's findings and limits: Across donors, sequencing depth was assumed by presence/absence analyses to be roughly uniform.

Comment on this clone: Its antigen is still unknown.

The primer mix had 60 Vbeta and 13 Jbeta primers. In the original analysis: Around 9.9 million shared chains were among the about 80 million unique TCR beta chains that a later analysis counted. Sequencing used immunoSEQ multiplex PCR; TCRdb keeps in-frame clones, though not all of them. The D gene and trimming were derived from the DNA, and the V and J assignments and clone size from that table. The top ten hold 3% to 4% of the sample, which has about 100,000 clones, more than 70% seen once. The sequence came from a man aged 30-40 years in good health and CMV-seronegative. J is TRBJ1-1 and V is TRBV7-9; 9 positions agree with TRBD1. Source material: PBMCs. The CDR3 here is CASSFEGGQGPEAFF. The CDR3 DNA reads TGTGCCAGCAGCTTTGAAGGGGGACAGGGCCCCGAAGCTTTCTTT.